This TCR beta chain is drawn from a study of cytomegalovirus exposure and HLA in healthy donors. Regarding the study as a whole: For presence/absence analyses, sequencing depth was assumed to be roughly uniform across donors. A later analysis reportedly found that, within productive TCRs, an Asian-associated ancestry cluster had fewer N-insertions than the mean observed across the 666 donors.

Germline values: CDR1 KGHSH, CDR2 LQKENI. Deletions cut 0 bases from V and 1 base from J, with 7 bases between. CDR3 length: 14 residues. PCR employed 60 Vbeta and 13 Jbeta primers. Measured with immunoSEQ multiplex PCR; TCRdb has only the in-frame clones, and not every one. The table shows 110,000 to 150,000 clones, with roughly 77% occurring only once. In the case of this clone: Its matching antigen is unknown.

Source material: PBMCs. This receptor was identified in a male donor in good health and CMV-seronegative. The chain recombines TRBV18 with TRBJ2-7; D unresolved. This chain's CDR3 is CASSPPRRSYEQYF. CDR3 nucleotide sequence: TGTGCCAGCTCACCACCGCGGAGATCCTACGAGCAGTACTTC. The full variable domain, in which reference TRBV18 and TRBJ2-7 provide the parts outside the CDR3, is NAGVMQNPRHLVRRRGQEARLRCSPMKGHSHVYWYRQLPEEGLKFMVYLQKENIIDESGMPKERFSAEFPKEGPSILRIQQVVRGDSAAYFCASSPPRRSYEQYFGPGTRLTVT.